These 17 T cell receptor beta chains share one sample of origin, sequenced in a study of cytomegalovirus exposure and HLA in healthy donors. Amplification used 60 Vbeta primers and 13 Jbeta primers. Sequencing used immunoSEQ multiplex PCR; TCRdb keeps in-frame clones, though not all of them. The repertoire holds some 140,000 clones, with around 79% as singletons. The specimen was PBMCs. These receptors all stem from a female donor in good health and CMV-seronegative.

This clone was seen a single time. This rearrangement joins TRBV5-4 to TRBJ2-7, with 10 bases matching TRBD2. CDR1 SGHNT and CDR2 YYREEE come from the germline V gene (reference sequence). V shed 0 bases and J 3 bases; nucleotides not matched to a gene: 6. This CDR3 region has 16 residues. CDR3 region: CASSLVAGGIYYEQYF. The DNA for the CDR3 is TGTGCCAGCAGCTTGGTAGCGGGGGGTATTTACTACGAGCAGTACTTC. The full variable domain, rest sourced from reference TRBV5-4 and TRBJ2-7, is ETGVTQSPTHLIKTRGQQVTLRCSSQSGHNTVSWYQQALGQGPQFIFQYYREEENGRGNFPPRFSGLQFPNYSSELNVNALELDDSALYLCASSLVAGGIYYEQYFGPGTRLTVT.

The rearrangement joins TRBV9 to TRBJ1-3; the D is unclear. The germline CDR1 and CDR2 sequences are SGDLS and YYNGEE. The CDR3 length is 13 residues. Trimming took off 5 bases at V and 2 bases at J, with 8 bases between the two ends. The CDR3 spells CASRSLPGNTIYF. CDR3 nucleotide sequence: TGTGCCAGCAGGAGCCTCCCTGGAAACACCATATATTTT.

This chain joins TRBV7-9 and TRBJ2-1; tentatively, D is TRBD2 (6 bases). Germline V gene lookup returns CDR1 SEHNR and CDR2 FQNEAQ (reference sequence). V lost 3 bases and J 9 bases, leaving 15 bases between the germline ends. This CDR3 has 14 amino acids. The CDR3 nucleotides read TGTGCCAGCAGCTTCGGTCGTTTAGCGGTTGAGCAGTTCTTC. Protein: CASSFGRLAVEQFF. Complete variable domain (other parts from reference TRBV7-9 and TRBJ2-1): DTGVSQNPRHKITKRGQNVTFRCDPISEHNRLYWYRQTLGQGPEFLTYFQNEAQLEKSRLLSDRFSAERPKGSFSTLEIQRTEQGDSAMYLCASSFGRLAVEQFFGPGTRLTVL.

CDR3 region: CASSLVRYEQYF. CDR3 sequence (DNA): TGTGCCAGCAGCTTAGTTCGGTACGAGCAGTACTTC. This chain uses TRBV7-2 with TRBJ2-7, with D uncertain. Germline values: CDR1 SGHTA, CDR2 FQGNSA. The CDR3 has 12 amino acids. Trimming took 1 base from V and 4 from J, leaving 5 bases between them.

V and J are TRBV6-4 and TRBJ2-3, with 9 bases matching TRBD1. Per the germline V gene, CDR1 is MRHNA and CDR2 is SNTAGT. After removal of 3 bases from V and 8 bases from J, the junction contained 6 bases not matched to a gene. The CDR3 is 14 residues long. The CDR3 coding sequence is TGTGCCAGCAGTGAGTCCCCGGACAGGGGTACGCAGTATTTT. Amino acids: CASSESPDRGTQYF.

The chain links TRBV7-2 to TRBJ2-2; a weak D match, TRBD1 (6 bases). V gave up 6 bases and J gave up 4 bases, with 12 bases separating them. Germline CDR1 and CDR2: SGHTA and FQGNSA. The CDR3 is 14 residues long. CDR3 bases: TGTGCCAGCAGTTTACAGGGATTCACCGGGGAGCTGTTTTTT. Protein product: CASSLQGFTGELFF.

This clone was seen once. The genes are TRBV6-5 and TRBJ2-1; D is uncertain. Germline-derived CDR1 and CDR2 are MNHEY and SVGAGI. The CDR3 runs 14 residues. V dropped 0 bases and J dropped 7 bases, with 10 bases sitting between them. In nucleotides, the CDR3 is TGTGCCAGCAGTTACTCGGGTCCGGGTAATGAGCAGTTCTTC. Encoded protein: CASSYSGPGNEQFF.

The chain has TRBV10-3 and TRBJ2-7, with 11 bases matching TRBD2. This CDR3 contains 13 residues. CDR1 is ENHRY, CDR2 SYGVKD, per germline. The trim removed 6 bases at V and 4 bases at J, leaving 2 bases unmatched. CDR3 region: CAISRTSGYEQYF. The CDR3, as DNA: TGTGCCATCAGCAGGACTAGCGGGTACGAGCAGTACTTC.

The gene calls are TRBV9 and TRBJ2-1; 7 nucleotides match TRBD1. This CDR3 contains 16 residues. Germline assignment: CDR1 SGDLS and CDR2 YYNGEE. Trimming took 1 base from V and 2 from J; bases not matched to a gene: 6. The CDR3 coding sequence is TGTGCCAGCAGCGTAAATGACGGGACAGCCTACAATGAGCAGTTCTTC. It codes for CASSVNDGTAYNEQFF.

A word on this clone: At the DNA level, this CDR3 is encoded by other sequences in the same sample as well. CDR3 region: CAISESGGYTDTQYF. The CDR3 DNA is TGTGCCATCAGTGAGTCTGGCGGTTACACAGATACGCAGTATTTT. This rearrangement joins TRBV10-3 to TRBJ2-3; D uncertain. The CDR3 extends over 15 amino acids. Per germline, CDR1 ENHRY and CDR2 SYGVKD. V gave up 0 bases and J gave up 2 bases, with 9 bases separating them.

This chain uses TRBV9 with TRBJ2-3; a possible D gene is TRBD2 (5 bases). Germline CDR1 is SGDLS and CDR2 is YYNGEE. V shed 4 bases and J shed 6 bases, with 15 bases lying between them. The length of the CDR3 is 14 residues. The CDR3 spells CASSSLGLTDTQYF. CDR3 nucleotides: TGTGCCAGCAGCTCCCTCGGACTGACGGATACGCAGTATTTT.

This chain connects TRBV6-5 to TRBJ2-7; 9 positions agree with TRBD2. V dropped 1 base and J dropped 0; count of bases not matched to a gene: 1. This CDR3 has 15 amino acids. The germline gives CDR1 MNHEY, CDR2 SVGAGI. The CDR3 sequence: CASSYYSGSSYEQYF. The CDR3 region has the DNA TGTGCCAGCAGTTACTATAGCGGGAGCTCCTACGAGCAGTACTTC.

The chain couples TRBV20-1 to TRBJ2-1; D may be TRBD1 (5 bases). The germline gives CDR1 DFQATT, CDR2 SNEGSKA (reference sequence). There are 11 residues in the CDR3. V was clipped by 6 bases and J by 9 bases, with 12 bases between them. The CDR3 sequence is CSALGHTEQFF. The CDR3 DNA reads as TGCAGTGCCTTAGGACACACTGAGCAGTTCTTC.

V usage is TRBV4-1 and J usage is TRBJ2-7, with D perhaps matching TRBD2 (6 bases). V gave up 1 base and J gave up 4 bases, with 11 bases separating them. The CDR3 runs to 14 residues. CDR1 and CDR2 from the germline V gene are MGHRA and YSYEKL. For the CDR3, the DNA is TGCGCCAGCAGCCAAGGGAGGGGACTTTACGAGCAGTACTTC. Amino acids: CASSQGRGLYEQYF.

The J gene is TRBJ1-1, the V gene TRBV11-3, with D possibly being TRBD1 (6 bases). V was pared by 8 bases and J by 10 bases, with 17 bases between. In germline, CDR1 is SGHNT, CDR2 YENEEA. The CDR3 totals 12 residues. The CDR3 spells CASGQGNGRAFF. CDR3 in DNA: TGTGCCAGCGGGCAGGGGAACGGTCGAGCTTTCTTT.

The V gene is TRBV27, the J gene TRBJ1-1, with 7 nucleotides matching TRBD1. Germline CDR1 and CDR2: MNHEY and SMNVEV (reference sequence). J was trimmed by 1 base and V by 7 bases; bases with no gene match: 3. The CDR3 is 13 residues long. CDR3 bases: TGTGCCAGCACCCCAGGGGGGAACACTGAAGCTTTCTTT. Its protein is CASTPGGNTEAFF.

The chain has TRBV5-4 and TRBJ1-2, with 7 positions matching TRBD1. The CDR3 runs to 16 residues. Germline assignment: CDR1 SGHNT and CDR2 YYREEE (reference sequence). V lost 0 bases, J lost 4 bases, and 9 bases stayed unmatched. As DNA, the CDR3 is TGTGCCAGCAGCTTGGGCCCCAGGCAGGGGGTCTATGGCTACACCTTC. This codes for CASSLGPRQGVYGYTF.